This T cell receptor beta chain came from a study of blood T cell repertoires in COVID-19. Overall study: There were acute and convalescent COVID-19 samples, and they came from the United States, Italy and Spain. The cDNA or gDNA used as material had been derived from T cells, B-cell-depleted T cells, or PBMCs.

Original data processing: Cell counts per sample came from amplifying reference gene primers. Sequenced by immunoSEQ multiplex PCR; TCRdb stores in-frame clones only, minus some. The V and J calls and clone size come from that table; D and trimming were worked out from the DNA. The sample contains 150,000 to 200,000 clones, approximately 80% of which appear only once. Trimming at V came to 1 base and at J to 8 bases, leaving 12 bases not matched to a gene. This CDR3 contains 17 residues. CDR1 is SGHVS, CDR2 FNYEAQ, per germline. Participants' own reports of clinical history determined their cohort assignment.

The specimen sequenced was PBMCs or T cells enriched from blood (not recorded which). This receptor was identified in a man in his sixties who had been exposed to COVID-19. V usage is TRBV7-6 and J usage is TRBJ2-1; 9 bases map to TRBD2. The CDR3 here is CASSLERGESSLHEQFF. Written as DNA, the CDR3 is TGTGCCAGCAGCTTAGAGCGGGGGGAGTCATCCCTCCATGAGCAGTTCTTC.